What follows are 21 T cell receptor beta chains derived from one specimen sequenced in a study of graft-versus-host responses after intestinal transplantation. These receptors lack a known antigen. Here immunoSEQ multiplex PCR was the method, and the copy in TCRdb shows in-frame clones only, minus some. Among around 110,000 clones, approximately 94% were seen once, and the ten largest hold about 0.2%. This sample comprised unstimulated CD4+ T cells sorted from spleen or lymph node cells, obtained before transplant. These receptors all stem from a human donor who was the organ donor for an intestinal transplant.

This chain joins TRBV7-9 and TRBJ2-3, with TRBD1 matching over 8 bases. The germline V gene encodes CDR1 SEHNR and CDR2 FQNEAQ (reference sequence). V gave up 3 bases and J gave up 1 base; unmatched junction bases: 0. The CDR3 length is 14 residues. In DNA form, the CDR3 reads TGTGCCAGCAGCTTGACAGGGGGCACAGATACGCAGTATTTT. Translation: CASSLTGGTDTQYF.

The genes are TRBV6-5 and TRBJ2-1, with 10 bases fitting TRBD1. Germline loops: CDR1 MNHEY, CDR2 SVGAGI. The CDR3 runs to 15 residues. Losses at the gene ends were 5 bases for V and 3 bases for J; bases not matched to a gene: 4. CDR3 nucleotide sequence: TGTGCCAGCAGTCCGGGACAGGGGTACTACAATGAGCAGTTCTTC. Translation gives CASSPGQGYYNEQFF.

V usage is TRBV4-3 and J usage is TRBJ1-2, with 7 bases matching TRBD1. V lost 2 bases and J lost 3; bases outside the gene matches: 3. CDR3 length equals 14 residues. Germline lookup yields CDR1 LGHNA and CDR2 YSLEER. CDR3 DNA sequence: TGCGCCAGCAGCCAACAGCAGGGGGACTATGGCTACACCTTC. Translation: CASSQQQGDYGYTF.

The J gene is TRBJ1-1, the V gene TRBV11-2, with D possibly TRBD1 on 6 matching bases. The CDR3 totals 13 residues. From germline, CDR1 is SGHAT and CDR2 FQNNGV. The V and J ends lost 5 bases and 5 bases respectively, with 12 bases between them. CDR3 coding DNA: TGTGCCAGCAGCCTAATAAGGGGGACTGAAGCTTTCTTT. It specifies CASSLIRGTEAFF.

V is TRBV19 and J is TRBJ2-7, with D uncertain. The CDR3 sequence is 14 residues long. CDR1 and CDR2 (germline): LNHDA, SQIVND (reference sequence). Trimming removed 1 base from V and 6 bases from J, with 13 bases in between. The CDR3 sequence: CASSIVFVLGEQYF. CDR3 sequence (DNA): TGTGCCAGTAGTATAGTTTTCGTCCTCGGCGAGCAGTACTTC. Full variable domain (outside the CDR3, taken from reference TRBV19 and TRBJ2-7): DGGITQSPKYLFRKEGQNVTLSCEQNLNHDAMYWYRQDPGQGLRLIYYSQIVNDFQKGDIAEGYSVSREKKESFPLTVTSAQKNPTAFYLCASSIVFVLGEQYFGPGTRLTVT.

V usage is TRBV18 and J usage is TRBJ2-3, with TRBD2 identical over 9 bases. Germline lookup yields CDR1 KGHSH and CDR2 LQKENI. This CDR3 comprises 15 residues. V lost 3 bases to trimming and J lost 0 bases; unmatched junction nucleotides: 1. CDR3 loop: CASSPLAGSTDTQYF. CDR3 DNA sequence: TGTGCCAGCTCACCGCTAGCGGGAAGCACAGATACGCAGTATTTT.

This clone was picked up a small number of times. The J gene is TRBJ1-5, the V gene TRBV18; possible D gene TRBD1, 5 bases. There are 14 residues in the CDR3. V was clipped by 1 base and J by 3 bases, with 7 bases between them. CDR1 and CDR2 from the germline V gene are KGHSH and LQKENI. The CDR3, as DNA: TGTGCCAGCTCACCACAGGGGAACAATCAGCCCCAGCATTTT. It translates to CASSPQGNNQPQHF.

This clone was seen more than once but under ten times. The V and J genes are TRBV30 and TRBJ2-2; D not resolved. The germline gives CDR1 GTSNPN, CDR2 SVGIG (reference sequence). Trimming pared 2 bases from V and 0 bases from J, leaving 7 bases between. The CDR3 sequence is 14 residues long. Written as DNA, the CDR3 is TGTGCCTGGAGTCACCAGTCGAACACCGGGGAGCTGTTTTTT. This encodes CAWSHQSNTGELFF.

J is TRBJ2-1 and V is TRBV7-8; D may be TRBD2 (7 bases). With 5 bases removed from V and 0 bases from J, the gap between germline ends came to 14 bases. This CDR3 region has 16 residues. Per the germline V gene, CDR1 is SGHVS and CDR2 is FQNEAQ. The chain's CDR3 is CASSPGGLLSYNEQFF. The CDR3 DNA reads as TGTGCCAGCAGCCCCGGGGGGCTACTCTCCTACAATGAGCAGTTCTTC.

V gene TRBV21-1 combines with J gene TRBJ1-2; the listed D gene, TRBD1, was not tested against the DNA. TRBV21-1 is annotated as a pseudogene. This CDR3 has 16 residues. The CDR3 protein is CASSKKEQGFSYGYTF. CDR3 sequence (DNA): TGTGCCAGCAGCAAAAAAGAACAGGGCTTTTCCTATGGCTACACCTTC.

V usage is TRBV6-5 and J usage is TRBJ2-1; D unresolved. Germline CDR1 MNHEY, CDR2 SVGAGI. Trimming removed 2 bases at V and 12 bases at J, with 14 bases between. The CDR3 has 13 residues. CDR3: CASSYILEGRQFF. CDR3 bases: TGTGCCAGCAGTTACATATTGGAAGGTCGGCAGTTCTTC.

This chain uses TRBV5-1 with TRBJ2-7; no definite D call. The germline V and J ends were trimmed by 0 bases and 6 bases, with 16 bases remaining between them. Germline loops: CDR1 SGHRS, CDR2 YFSETQ. The CDR3 spans 15 residues. The CDR3 nucleotides read TGCGCCAGCAGCTTGGAAGGGCGTACGGTAAGCGAGCAGTACTTC. It yields the protein CASSLEGRTVSEQYF.

The chain recombines TRBV6-5 with TRBJ1-1; D unresolved. Trimming removed 3 bases at V and 0 bases at J, with 8 bases between. This CDR3 spans 14 amino acids. Germline V gene sequence: CDR1 MNHEY, CDR2 SVGAGI. The CDR3 bases are TGTGCCAGCAGTTATCGAGCCATGAACACTGAAGCTTTCTTT. This gives the protein CASSYRAMNTEAFF.

The chain joins TRBV9 to TRBJ2-1, with TRBD1 matching over 7 bases. The CDR3 covers 16 residues. Germline V CDR1 and CDR2: SGDLS, YYNGEE. V shed 3 bases, J shed 2 bases, and the junction held 8 bases outside the gene matches. The CDR3, as DNA: TGTGCCAGCAGCGGAACAGACAGGGCCGCCTACAATGAGCAGTTCTTC. This translates into CASSGTDRAAYNEQFF.

To note about this clone: Distinct nucleotide sequences in the sample also encode this CDR3. V and J are TRBV5-4 and TRBJ1-1; D ambiguous. Trimming took off 2 bases at V and 2 bases at J, with 16 bases between the two ends. CDR1 is SGHNT, CDR2 YYREEE, per germline (reference sequence). The CDR3 runs to 16 residues. In nucleotides, the CDR3 is TGTGCCAGCAGCTTAGGCCCGGGCTTTGTCAACACTGAAGCTTTCTTT. This codes for CASSLGPGFVNTEAFF.

This chain joins TRBV9 and TRBJ2-1, with 8 bases identical to TRBD2. The germline CDR1 and CDR2 sequences are SGDLS and YYNGEE. After removal of 4 bases from V and 9 bases from J, the junction contained 9 bases not matched to a gene. This CDR3 region has 14 residues. The CDR3 nucleotides are TGTGCCAGCAGCCCCGGACTAGCTGTTGGTGAGCAGTTCTTC. Protein sequence: CASSPGLAVGEQFF.

This clone showed up just once. The chain has TRBV7-9 and TRBJ1-3, with 9 bases identical to TRBD1. The junction had 5 bases not matched to a gene; V was cut back by 4 bases and J by 1 base. The CDR3 contains 16 residues. In germline, CDR1 is SEHNR, CDR2 FQNEAQ (reference sequence). The CDR3, as DNA: TGTGCCAGCAGCTGGACAGGGGAGAGGTCTGGAAACACCATATATTTT. Encoded protein: CASSWTGERSGNTIYF. Complete variable domain (other parts from reference TRBV7-9 and TRBJ1-3): DTGVSQNPRHKITKRGQNVTFRCDPISEHNRLYWYRQTLGQGPEFLTYFQNEAQLEKSRLLSDRFSAERPKGSFSTLEIQRTEQGDSAMYLCASSWTGERSGNTIYFGEGSWLTVV.

V is TRBV5-4 and J is TRBJ2-7, with 10 nucleotides matching TRBD2. CDR3 length: 15 residues. Trimming cost V 0 bases and J 3 bases; bases outside gene matches: 3. Germline-derived CDR1 and CDR2 are SGHNT and YYREEE (reference sequence). CDR3 in amino acids: CASSLDGLADYEQYF. For the CDR3, the DNA is TGTGCCAGCAGCTTGGACGGACTAGCGGACTACGAGCAGTACTTC.

The chain links TRBV19 to TRBJ1-5; the D is unclear. Germline V CDR1 and CDR2: LNHDA, SQIVND (reference sequence). This CDR3 spans 16 amino acids. Trimming removed 10 bases at V and 3 bases at J, with 22 bases between. This chain's CDR3 is CATLEVGGIPNQPQHF. The DNA for the CDR3 is TGTGCCACCCTGGAGGTGGGAGGGATCCCCAATCAGCCCCAGCATTTT.

The chain has TRBV9 and TRBJ2-1, with D tentatively TRBD1 (5 bases). This CDR3 has 16 amino acids. V was clipped by 0 bases and J by 2 bases, with 12 bases between them. Per the germline V gene, CDR1 is SGDLS and CDR2 is YYNGEE. The CDR3 protein is CASSVGSQGTYNEQFF. CDR3 DNA: TGTGCCAGCAGCGTAGGTAGTCAGGGAACCTACAATGAGCAGTTCTTC.

The chain carries TRBV27 and TRBJ2-3; D is possibly TRBD1 (6 bases). Germline CDR1 is MNHEY and CDR2 is SMNVEV (reference sequence). Between the trimmed V and J ends, which lost 4 bases and 1 base, there was a span of 12 bases. The CDR3 runs 15 residues. The CDR3 loop is CASSSQGLGTDTQYF. CDR3 DNA: TGTGCCAGCAGTTCACAGGGTCTCGGCACAGATACGCAGTATTTT.